This TCR beta chain was obtained from a study of cytomegalovirus exposure and HLA in healthy donors. Study-level results: TCR beta V segments were, for the most part, productive about 87% or about 30% of the time in an earlier analysis. It was reported that TCR beta sequences correctly inferred the HLA-A and HLA-B alleles for most subjects.

In the PCR, 60 Vbeta and 13 Jbeta primers were used. Authors' methods: Later work found about 80 million unique TCR beta chains, with some 11 million shared. Produced via immunoSEQ multiplex PCR; TCRdb's table is partial and in-frame only. V and J calls and clone size are those listed in that table; D and trimming were worked out from the DNA. The sample has 90,000 to 110,000 clones, 75% to 85% seen once. On this clone itself: Its antigen is not identified. One end of the junction is discordant with germline, which a read error may explain.

Germline V gene data show CDR1 as MNHEY and CDR2 as SVGAGI. CDR3 length: 12 amino acids. The rearrangement links TRBV6-5 to TRBJ2-7; no definite D call. Sequenced input: PBMCs. This sequence originates from a man aged 18 to 29 in good health and CMV-seronegative. The CDR3 spells CAISDTTYEQYF. In DNA, the CDR3 is TGTGCCATCAGTGACACGACCTACGAGCAGTACTTC.